These T cell receptor beta chains were read from a single sample in a study of chemoradiotherapy in HPV16-positive cancers. Measured with immunoSEQ multiplex PCR; TCRdb has only the in-frame clones, and not every one. The sample lists 15,000 or so clones, 80% to 90% occurring once. The sample consisted of blood, taken from a patient who underwent chemoradiotherapy. All receptors come from a human donor with HPV-associated anogenital cancer. Each CDR3 is given with its conserved first and last residue. D genes are given only for firm matches. Expanded clones are given a class, and other clones once, few, many or no size at all.

TGTGCCAGCAGTTCGCCCGGGACAGGGATGAACACTGAAGCTTTCTTT	CASSSPGTGMNTEAFF	TRBV28	TRBJ1-1	.	TRBD1
TGTGCCATCGGGGACCCAGGGGGCGATAATCGAGATACGCAGTATTTT	CAIGDPGGDNRDTQYF	TRBV10-3	TRBJ2-3	.	TRBD1
TGCGCCAGCAGCTTGGCCTCCGGGACGGGCCTAGGAGAGCAGTACTTC	CASSLASGTGLGEQYF	TRBV5-1	TRBJ2-7	.	.
TGTGCCACCAGCAGGGGCGGGACCACAGATACGCAGTATTTT	CATSRGGTTDTQYF	TRBV15	TRBJ2-3	.	.
TGTGTCAGCAGCCCCGGACAGGGGCAAAGCTCTGGAAACACCATATATTTT	CVSSPGQGQSSGNTIYF	TRBV7-9	TRBJ1-3	once	TRBD1
TGTGCCAGCAGGAGGACAGGGGGCAACAATCAGCCCCAGCATTTT	CASRRTGGNNQPQHF	TRBV27	TRBJ1-5	.	TRBD1
TGTGCCTGGAATTTCAGGGATGGCTACACCTTC	CAWNFRDGYTF	TRBV30	TRBJ1-2	.	.
TGTGCCAGCAGCGAAAATCCAGGGGGCGCGATTACTGAAGCTTTCTTT	CASSENPGGAITEAFF	TRBV4-2	TRBJ1-1	.	TRBD1
TGTGCCAGCAGTGTCGGGACAGGGGGCGCCTGGGAAAAACTGTTTTTT	CASSVGTGGAWEKLFF	TRBV6-1	TRBJ1-4	.	TRBD1
TGTGCCAGCAGCTTACCGACAGTAAACTATGGCTACACCTTC	CASSLPTVNYGYTF	TRBV5-6	TRBJ1-2	.	.
TGCGCCAGCAGCTCAAGACAGGTGGGGTTTTCACCCCTCCACTTT	CASSSRQVGFSPLHF	TRBV5-1	TRBJ1-6	.	.
TGTGCCAGCAGCCCCATGGGGAGGGCCACAGATACGCAGTATTTT	CASSPMGRATDTQYF	TRBV2	TRBJ2-3	.	TRBD2
TGTGCCAGCAGTTTTCAGGGGGCCATCGAGCAGTACTTC	CASSFQGAIEQYF	TRBV27	TRBJ2-7	.	TRBD1
TGTGCCAGCAGCTTAACTAGCGGGGGCACAGATACGCAGTATTTT	CASSLTSGGTDTQYF	TRBV7-3	TRBJ2-3	once	TRBD2
TGTGCCAGCAGCTCAATAGCGGGGGCCAGCACAGATACGCAGTATTTT	CASSSIAGASTDTQYF	TRBV11-2	TRBJ2-3	.	TRBD2
TGTGCCAGCAGACAGGGGGGGGACACTGAAGCTTTCTTT	CASRQGGDTEAFF	TRBV25-1	TRBJ1-1	.	TRBD1
TGTGCCAGCAGAGACAGGGAGAACAACGAGCAGTACTTC	CASRDRENNEQYF	TRBV2	TRBJ2-7	.	TRBD1
TGTGCCACCAAAAAGGACAGCTCCTACGAGCAGTACTTC	CATKKDSSYEQYF	TRBV19	TRBJ2-7	.	.
TGTGCCAGCAGTCAACAGGGGAGCCGCACAGATACGCAGTATTTT	CASSQQGSRTDTQYF	TRBV6-5	TRBJ2-3	.	TRBD1
TGCGCCAGCAGCTCCGGGACTAGCGGTAGCTCCTACAATGAGCAGTTCTTC	CASSSGTSGSSYNEQFF	TRBV5-1	TRBJ2-1	.	TRBD2
TGTGCCAGCAGCTCGGACTATGGTGGCTACACCTTC	CASSSDYGGYTF	TRBV5-5	TRBJ1-2	.	.
TGTGCCAGCAGTTGGGGACAGAATACAGATACGCAGTATTTT	CASSWGQNTDTQYF	TRBV5-6	TRBJ2-3	.	TRBD1
TGTGCCAGCAGCCGCCTCTCCAATGAGCAGTTCTTC	CASSRLSNEQFF	TRBV5-6	TRBJ2-1	.	.
TGTGCCAGTAGTCGCACTAGCGGGAGCGCCAAAGAGACCCAGTACTTC	CASSRTSGSAKETQYF	TRBV19	TRBJ2-5	.	TRBD2
TGTGCCAGCAGTGGTATAGGACAGGGATATGGTGGCTACACCTTC	CASSGIGQGYGGYTF	TRBV2	TRBJ1-2	.	TRBD1
TGTGCCAGCAGCTTGTCACAGATTAGCACAGATACGCAGTATTTT	CASSLSQISTDTQYF	TRBV5-5	TRBJ2-3	.	.
TGTGCCTGGAGTGTCCGGGACCGGGCTTTCTTT	CAWSVRDRAFF	TRBV30	TRBJ1-1	.	.
TGTGCCAGCAGCTTATTTTTTGAGTTAGGGAAAAACATTCAGTACTTC	CASSLFFELGKNIQYF	TRBV7-2	TRBJ2-4	.	.
TGCGCCAGCAGCCCCGGGACAGGCATGAACACTGAAGCTTTCTTT	CASSPGTGMNTEAFF	TRBV5-1	TRBJ1-1	.	TRBD1
TGTGCCAGCTACCCCGGGACTAGCTCCTACGAGCAGTACTTC	CASYPGTSSYEQYF	TRBV6-1	TRBJ2-7	.	TRBD2
TGTGCCAGCAGCCACCCAAAGGAGCCCCAGCATTTT	CASSHPKEPQHF	TRBV6-5	TRBJ1-5	.	.
TGCGCCAGCAGCTCTAGCGGGAGTAAGACCCAGTACTTC	CASSSSGSKTQYF	TRBV5-1	TRBJ2-5	.	TRBD2
TGTGCCAGCTCCCATTCGGAGGGAATTCAGCCCCAGCATTTT	CASSHSEGIQPQHF	TRBV18	TRBJ1-5	once	.
TGTGCCAGCAGTTCAACAGGGCGCCCGGACTTC	CASSSTGRPDF	TRBV2	TRBJ2-7	.	.
TGTGCCAGCTCACCACGCCAGGGTGATGGCTACACCTTC	CASSPRQGDGYTF	TRBV18	TRBJ1-2	.	.
TGTGCCAGCAGCCAAGACGAGACAGGGGGCCGTTATGGCTACACCTTC	CASSQDETGGRYGYTF	TRBV2	TRBJ1-2	.	TRBD1
TGTGCCAGCAGCTTGGGGACTAGAGGTGAGCAGTTCTTC	CASSLGTRGEQFF	TRBV5-4	TRBJ2-1	.	TRBD2
TGCGCCAGCAGCTTGGTTGGACTGGGGGTGGGGAACACCGGGGAGCTGTTTTTT	CASSLVGLGVGNTGELFF	TRBV5-1	TRBJ2-2	.	.
TGTGCCAGCAGCTTCGCCAGCTACGAGCAGTTCTTC	CASSFASYEQFF	TRBV5-5	TRBJ2-1	.	.
TGTGCCAGCAGCGAAGGGGGAAACACCATATATTTT	CASSEGGNTIYF	TRBV7-9	TRBJ1-3	.	.
TGTGCCAGCAGTTACTGGCAAGGGGGGCGTCGTGAAAAACTGTTTTTT	CASSYWQGGRREKLFF	TRBV6-5	TRBJ1-4	few	.
TGTGCCGTGGGGCGGTTGAACACTGAAGCTTTCTTT	CAVGRLNTEAFF	TRBV19	TRBJ1-1	.	.
TGTGCCAGCAGTTTATCTGGGTCGTCCTACGAGCAGTACTTC	CASSLSGSSYEQYF	TRBV28	TRBJ2-7	.	.
TGTGCCAGCAGTTTCAGTGGCACGCGCTACGAGCAGTACTTC	CASSFSGTRYEQYF	TRBV27	TRBJ2-7	.	.
TGCGCCAGCAGGAGGGACAGTCAAGAGACCCAGTACTTC	CASRRDSQETQYF	TRBV10-1	TRBJ2-5	.	TRBD1
TGTGCCAGTAGTGCAACCGGGACAGGAGGCGTCCTGACTTTC	CASSATGTGGVLTF	TRBV19	TRBJ2-6	.	TRBD1
TGTGCCAGTACTAAGGGGGGCCGTCAGCCCCAGCATTTT	CASTKGGRQPQHF	TRBV6-5	TRBJ1-5	.	.
TGTGCCAGCAGGATGGGACTAGCGGGGGCCTTGAGCACCGGGGAGCTGTTTTTT	CASRMGLAGALSTGELFF	TRBV11-1	TRBJ2-2	.	TRBD2
TGCGCCAGCAGCTCGCCAGGGGGCGGTGAGCAGTTCTTC	CASSSPGGGEQFF	TRBV5-1	TRBJ2-1	.	TRBD1
TGTGCCAGCAGCCCTTTTGCCGTGGGGGAGCAGTACTTC	CASSPFAVGEQYF	TRBV14	TRBJ2-7	.	.
TGCGCCAGCAGCTTACCTGACAGCCTGACATATGGCTACACCTTC	CASSLPDSLTYGYTF	TRBV5-1	TRBJ1-2	.	.
TGTGCCAGCAGTGTTGCGGGGAACAATGAGCAGTTCTTC	CASSVAGNNEQFF	TRBV6-4	TRBJ2-1	.	.
TGTGCCAGCCTTTCGAGACAGGGTTATTCACCCCTCCACTTT	CASLSRQGYSPLHF	TRBV2	TRBJ1-6	.	TRBD1
TGTGCCAGCAGTAGGGAGGGACAGGGGTCCCACAATGAGCAGTTCTTC	CASSREGQGSHNEQFF	TRBV27	TRBJ2-1	once	TRBD1
TGCAGCGTTGTTGTTTGGGCCGATGCAGGAGAGCAGTACTTC	CSVVVWADAGEQYF	TRBV29-1	TRBJ2-7	.	.
TGTGCCTGGAGCCGGGACAGAAACAATTCACCCCTCCACTTT	CAWSRDRNNSPLHF	TRBV30	TRBJ1-6	.	TRBD1
TGTGCCTGGAGGCCCCGGACTAGCGTCTACAATGAGCAGTTCTTC	CAWRPRTSVYNEQFF	TRBV30	TRBJ2-1	.	TRBD2
TGTGCCACCAGCAGAGATCGGGCGAGCTCCTACGAGCAGTACTTC	CATSRDRASSYEQYF	TRBV15	TRBJ2-7	.	.
TGTGCCAGCAGCCTTTATTCCTGGGACGAGCAGTACTTC	CASSLYSWDEQYF	TRBV11-3	TRBJ2-7	.	.
TGTGCCAGTGAAGGGATTTCTGGAAACACCATATATTTT	CASEGISGNTIYF	TRBV6-5	TRBJ1-3	few	.